This T cell receptor (beta chain) was identified in a study of T cells after yellow fever vaccination. Study summary: Preparing low-cell-number fractions relied on SMART-Seq v4 Ultra Low Input.

TCRdb fed the 5' RACE reads into MiXCR, producing one record per CDR3 protein. The table shows more than 110,000 distinct CDR3 sequences, with just over 6.5% occurring only once. Trimming removed 3 bases from V and 5 bases from J, with 7 bases in between. This CDR3 has 12 amino acids. Germline values: CDR1 ENHRY, CDR2 SYGVKD. In this sample, this clonotype turned up many times. The sample here was CD4+ T cells sorted from PBMCs, taken 10 days after the yellow fever booster vaccination. The chain couples TRBV10-3 to TRBJ2-5; D unresolved. This sequence was found in a man aged 25 to 40 who received the YFV17D yellow fever vaccine. The chain's CDR3 is CAISDGEETQYF. In DNA form, the CDR3 reads TGTGCCATCAGTGATGGAGAGGAGACCCAGTACTTC.